The 5 T cell receptor beta chains in this list originate from one sample, sequenced in a study of Ad26.COV2.S vaccination and SARS-CoV-2 variants. As for treatment: 19 received Ad26.COV2.S at low or high dose, single or two shots; 5 received placebo; per-sample allocation not given. Samples were taken on day 63 after the first vaccine or placebo injection. The repertoire was sequenced with immunoSEQ multiplex PCR; TCRdb's copy has only in-frame clones and lacks some. The table lists 360,000 or so clones, around nine tenths of them singletons, with around 1.9% in the top ten. The source was peripheral blood, collected in a trial of Ad26.COV2.S vaccine versus placebo. Receptor source: a person aged 18-60 years who received the Ad26.COV2.S COVID-19 vaccine or a placebo.

J is TRBJ1-2 and V is TRBV5-1; unclear D gene. V shed 3 bases and J shed 3 bases, with 6 bases lying between them. This CDR3 contains 12 residues. Germline V lookup: CDR1 SGHRS, CDR2 YFSETQ. The CDR3 protein is CASSSRDYGYTF. Here the CDR3 DNA reads TGCGCCAGCAGCTCCAGAGACTATGGCTACACCTTC.

The rearrangement uses TRBV7-2 and TRBJ1-6; D may be TRBD1 (6 bases). The germline CDR1 and CDR2 sequences are SGHTA and FQGNSA. The CDR3 has 14 amino acids. Trimming removed 4 bases at V and 13 bases at J, with 17 bases between. In DNA form, the CDR3 reads TGTGCCAGCAGCTCACAGGGCCCGATCTCGCCCCTCCACTTT. It is translated as CASSSQGPISPLHF.

The rearrangement joins TRBV9 to TRBJ1-2; possibly TRBD1 for D (5 bases). Germline CDR1 reads SGDLS; CDR2 reads YYNGEE. The CDR3 spans 13 residues. Trimming cost V 4 bases and J 6 bases, with 13 bases left between them. CDR3 protein: CASSSRDSHGYTF. As DNA, the CDR3 is TGTGCCAGCAGCTCCAGGGATAGCCATGGCTACACCTTC.

The chain joins TRBV7-9 to TRBJ1-2; no definite D call. CDR1 and CDR2 from the germline V gene are SEHNR and FQNEAQ (reference sequence). V shed 5 bases and J shed 7 bases, with 8 bases lying between them. This CDR3 is built from 11 residues. CDR3 sequence: CASSPGSGYTF. The CDR3, as DNA: TGTGCCAGCAGCCCGGGCTCTGGCTACACCTTC.

The rearrangement joins TRBV7-2 to TRBJ2-1, with D unclear. Looked up from germline, CDR1 is SGHTA and CDR2 is FQGNSA. Deletions cut 2 bases from V and 4 bases from J, with 6 bases between. The CDR3 spans 13 residues. CDR3 coding DNA: TGTGCCAGCAGCTTAATGGGATACAATGAGCAGTTCTTC. Its protein is CASSLMGYNEQFF.